A selection of T cell receptor beta chains follows, all from one sample in a study of human T cells and chemical hapten exposure. Via MiXCR, TCRdb re-called the RACE reads, giving one row per CDR3 protein. Among approximately 90,000 distinct CDR3 sequences listed, 9.5% to 11% were seen once. The input for sequencing was whole blood, taken in connection with sensitization to the hapten diphenylcyclopropenone (DPC). These receptors all come from a man aged 40-55 years with alopecia areata. Some clones in this sample may be carry-over from other donors' samples. The CDR3 runs from the conserved cysteine through the conserved F or W.

>TRBJ2-2|TRBV6-2/TRBV6-3
CASRRTGWIGPGDMFF
>TRBJ1-1|TRBV7-9
CASTGSRGWTEAFF
>TRBJ2-3|TRBV14
CASSPPGRMADTQYF
>TRBJ1-5|TRBV7-9
CASSRSGEQPQHF
>TRBJ1-5|TRBV6-2/TRBV6-3
CASRRTGTQPQHF
>TRBJ2-3|TRBV5-1
CASCPGGTDTQYF
>TRBJ1-1|TRBV18
CASSQGGDTEAFF
>TRBJ1-1|TRBV11-2
CASSLAGTGGGGEAFF
>TRBJ2-1|TRBV11-2
CASSSPRSRRLAGDYEQFF
>TRBJ2-1|TRBV3-1
CASSQDSGQGRGEQFF
>TRBJ2-3|TRBV7-7
CALRESTDTQYF
>TRBJ1-2|TRBV30
CAWRKENYGYTF
>TRBJ1-1|TRBV14
CASSLRTDTEAFF
>TRBJ1-2|TRBV7-9
CASSRGQGESYGYTF
>TRBJ2-1|TRBV7-3
CASSQGDRAGYNEQFF
>TRBJ1-4|TRBV2
CASSEGVGGKLFF
>TRBJ2-7|TRBV30
CAWSVLGLGGGEQYF
>TRBJ2-3|TRBV7-7
CASSLGAGYTDTQYF
>TRBJ1-5|TRBV5-1
CASSYSGGSNQPQHF
>TRBJ1-1|TRBV7-6
CASGEQGSAEAFF
>TRBJ2-1|TRBV7-2
CASSAGGTVNEQFF
>TRBJ2-7|TRBV12-3/TRBV12-4
CASTHAGASYEQYF
>TRBJ2-3|TRBV24-1
CATRGRGGADTQYF
>TRBJ1-2|TRBV20-1
CSALTVGYGYTF
>TRBJ1-2|TRBV2
CASSNYGYTF
>TRBJ2-3|TRBV6-5
CASSAYAGETDTQYF
>TRBJ1-1|TRBV7-2
CASSLGPSGDTEAFF
>TRBJ1-1|TRBV12-3/TRBV12-4
CASSLGRSGENTEAFF
>TRBJ2-7|TRBV6-5
CASSQGTSGSTLLRSEQYF
>TRBJ1-2|TRBV6-6
CASSYKVVMGAYGYTF
>TRBJ2-1|TRBV6-6
CASSPGTESYNEQFF